This TCR beta chain was observed in a study of blood T cell repertoires in COVID-19. Germline CDR1 reads LGHNA; CDR2 reads YSLEER. The CDR3 has 15 amino acids. V shed 4 bases, J shed 2 bases, and the junction held 7 bases outside the gene matches. Data came from immunoSEQ multiplex PCR; TCRdb stores just in-frame clones and leaves some out. Of roughly 200,000 clones in the sample, 86% were seen once. This TCR was recovered from a woman between 45 and 65 years old with COVID-19, enrolled during active disease. The source material was peripheral blood. The chain employs TRBV4-3 and TRBJ2-7; 8 nucleotides agree with TRBD2. In nucleotides, the CDR3 is TGCGCCAGCAGCCTAACCCCGGGGGGGCCCTACGAGCAGTACTTC. Encoded protein: CASSLTPGGPYEQYF.